Following are 5 T cell receptor delta chains from one sample sequenced in a study of in vitro expanded adult blood gammadelta T cells. FACS sorting after expansion isolated live CD3+ TCRgammadelta+ Vgamma9+ Vdelta2+ T cells. PBMC were pulsed for one day with 10 nM HMBPP, then washed three times. Cultures were expanded for 14 days, with IL-2 added every 3 to 4 days. Their recognized antigens are unknown. TCRdb redid clone calling on the 5' RACE reads using CATT. Among over 550 delta-chain clones listed, roughly half were seen once. The sample was gamma-delta T cells from peripheral blood expanded in culture, taken from an in vitro culture stimulated with HMBPP. These receptors came from an adult in good health.

As to this clone: The TCRdb protein comes from a much larger clone and disagrees with this DNA's translation at residue 5, likely due to a read error; the protein given here is derived from the DNA. The chain recombines TRDV2 with TRDJ1; possible D gene TRDD3, 5 bases. The germline V and J ends were trimmed by 3 bases and 0 bases, with 13 bases remaining between them. CDR3 size: 15 residues. Germline loops: CDR1 GEAIGNYY, CDR2 EKD. For the CDR3, the DNA is TGTGCCTGTGACTCCGTGGGGACTCACACCGATAAACTCATCTTT. Protein sequence: CACDSVGTHTDKLIF.

About this clone itself: This likely stems from a read error, as it lies one base from a far larger clone. This same CDR3 is encoded by further DNA sequences in the sample. The chain carries TRDV2 and TRDJ1, with 12 bases matching TRDD3. The V gene's germline CDR1 is GEAIGNYY and CDR2 EKD. This CDR3 is 16 amino acids long. Trimming removed 3 bases from V and 3 bases from J; junction bases left unmatched: 7. This chain's CDR3 is CACDVLGDTWPDKLIF. CDR3 DNA sequence: TGTGCCTGTGACGTACTGGGGGATACATGGCCCGATAAACTCATCTTT.

About this clone: Only one base separates this from a far larger clonotype, so it likely reflects a read error. This rearrangement joins TRDV2 to TRDJ3, with TRDD3 matching 12 bases. V trimming: 6 bases; J trimming: 0 bases; junction bases outside the gene matches: 20. The germline CDR1 and CDR2 sequences are GEAIGNYY and EKD. The CDR3 totals 23 residues. The CDR3 reads CACHSLPRGTGGYSSWDTRQMFF. The CDR3 nucleotides read TGTGCCTGTCACAGCCTCCCTCGAGGTACTGGGGGATACAGCTCCTGGGACACCCGACAGATGTTTTTC.

Of note for this clone: A far larger clone differs by one base, so this is likely a read error. The sample carries other DNA sequences with the same CDR3. CDR3 coding DNA: TGTGCCTGTTTCGACCTGGGGACAGAGCCTGATAAACTCATCTTT. Protein product: CACFDLGTEPDKLIF. V is TRDV2 and J is TRDJ1, with D possibly being TRDD3 (6 bases). The CDR3 is made up of 15 amino acids. Trimming pared 6 bases from V and 5 bases from J, leaving 21 bases between. Germline V lookup: CDR1 GEAIGNYY, CDR2 EKD.

Notes on this clone: A far larger clone differs by one base, so this is likely a read error. CDR3 sequence reads: CACDTTQGDLSSWDTRQMFF. The CDR3 DNA sequence: TGTGCCTGTGACACCACGCAGGGGGATCTAAGCTCCTGGGACACCCGACAGATGTTTTTC. V usage is TRDV2 and J usage is TRDJ3; 7 bases agree with TRDD3. The CDR3 length is 20 residues. Per the germline V gene, CDR1 is GEAIGNYY and CDR2 is EKD. J gave up 0 bases and V 0 bases, and 10 bases lay outside the gene matches.